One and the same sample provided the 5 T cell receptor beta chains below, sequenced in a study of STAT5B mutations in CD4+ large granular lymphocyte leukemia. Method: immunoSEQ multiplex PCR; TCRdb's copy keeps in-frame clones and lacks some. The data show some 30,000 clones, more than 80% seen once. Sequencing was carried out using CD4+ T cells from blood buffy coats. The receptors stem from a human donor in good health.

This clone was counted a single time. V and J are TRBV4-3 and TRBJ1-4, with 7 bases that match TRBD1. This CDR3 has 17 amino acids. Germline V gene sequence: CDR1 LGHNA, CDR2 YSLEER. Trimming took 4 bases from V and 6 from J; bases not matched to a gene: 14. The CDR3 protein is CASSLEAGLRGHEKLFF. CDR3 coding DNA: TGCGCCAGCAGCCTGGAGGCAGGGCTTAGGGGGCATGAAAAACTGTTTTTT.

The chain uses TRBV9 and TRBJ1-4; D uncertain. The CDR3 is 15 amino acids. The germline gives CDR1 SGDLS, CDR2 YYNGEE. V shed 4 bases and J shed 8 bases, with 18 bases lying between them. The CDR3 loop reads CASSTCRNQGEKLFF. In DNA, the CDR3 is TGTGCCAGCAGCACCTGTCGCAACCAAGGAGAAAAACTGTTTTTT.

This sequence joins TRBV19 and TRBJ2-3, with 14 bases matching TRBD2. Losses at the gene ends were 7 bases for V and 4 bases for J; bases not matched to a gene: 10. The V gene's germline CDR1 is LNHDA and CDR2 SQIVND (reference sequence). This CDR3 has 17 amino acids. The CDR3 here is CASMPRGLAGVADTQYF. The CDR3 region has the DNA TGTGCCAGTATGCCCCGGGGACTAGCGGGAGTTGCAGATACGCAGTATTTT. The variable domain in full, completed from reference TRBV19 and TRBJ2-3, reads DGGITQSPKYLFRKEGQNVTLSCEQNLNHDAMYWYRQDPGQGLRLIYYSQIVNDFQKGDIAEGYSVSREKKESFPLTVTSAQKNPTAFYLCASMPRGLAGVADTQYFGPGTRLTVL.

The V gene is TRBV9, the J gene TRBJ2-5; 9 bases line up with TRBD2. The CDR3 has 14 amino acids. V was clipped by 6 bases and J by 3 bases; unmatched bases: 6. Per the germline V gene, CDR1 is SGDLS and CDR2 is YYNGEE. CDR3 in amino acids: CASILTSGKETQYF. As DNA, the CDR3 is TGTGCCAGCATTTTGACTAGCGGAAAAGAGACCCAGTACTTC.

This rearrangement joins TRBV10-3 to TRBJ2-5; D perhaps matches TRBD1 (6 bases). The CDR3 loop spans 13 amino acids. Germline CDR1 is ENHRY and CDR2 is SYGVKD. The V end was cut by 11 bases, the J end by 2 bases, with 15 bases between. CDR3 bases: TGTGCCGTTGGACAGCCCCCTCAAGAGACCCAGTACTTC. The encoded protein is CAVGQPPQETQYF.